This T cell receptor (beta chain) was retrieved from a study of cytomegalovirus exposure and HLA in healthy donors. Findings and caveats of the study: A missense variant in DCLRE1C was later tied to TCR beta V- and J-gene trimming. Other equally common chains were less clonally expanded than HLA-associated TCR beta chains, a later analysis showed. In vitro data verified a few CMV-associated chains as specific for CMV antigens.

The study sampled nominally healthy donors, though unrecorded immune exposures were likely. It was with 60 Vbeta and 13 Jbeta primers that the PCR ran. The table came from immunoSEQ multiplex PCR; TCRdb's copy has only in-frame clones and leaves some out. The sample data list over 75,000 clones. For this clone: Its antigen is undetermined.

Trimming cost V 5 bases and J 5 bases, with 18 bases left between them. Germline V gives CDR1 KGHSH, CDR2 LQKENI. The CDR3 covers 16 residues. The sequence derives from a girl under 18 in good health and CMV-seropositive. The rearrangement joins TRBV18 to TRBJ1-4; TRBD1 might be the D (5 bases). What was sequenced was PBMCs. The CDR3 sequence is CASSSTGYRGNEKLFF. CDR3 sequence (DNA): TGTGCCAGCTCATCCACCGGCTATAGGGGAAATGAAAAACTGTTTTTT. The whole variable domain, remainder taken from reference TRBV18 and TRBJ1-4, is NAGVMQNPRHLVRRRGQEARLRCSPMKGHSHVYWYRQLPEEGLKFMVYLQKENIIDESGMPKERFSAEFPKEGPSILRIQQVVRGDSAAYFCASSSTGYRGNEKLFFGSGTQLSVL.